This entry lists 26 T cell receptor beta chains sequenced from one sample in a study of cytomegalovirus exposure and HLA in healthy donors. The PCR made use of 60 Vbeta and 13 Jbeta primers. Data came from immunoSEQ multiplex PCR; TCRdb stores just in-frame clones and leaves some out. The sample consists of 150,000 to 200,000 clones, about four fifths of them appearing once. Specimen: PBMCs. All receptors come from a man aged 40-55 years in good health and CMV-seronegative.

The chain joins TRBV2 to TRBJ2-7; possibly TRBD1 for D (7 bases). V was clipped by 10 bases and J by 5 bases, with 24 bases between them. There are 15 residues in the CDR3. CDR1 and CDR2 (germline): SNHLY, FYNNEI. CDR3 amino acids: CATGRGTLRRDEQYF. CDR3 bases: TGTGCCACCGGCAGGGGGACCCTGCGGAGGGACGAGCAGTACTTC.

The rearrangement links TRBV5-1 to TRBJ2-2; possibly TRBD1 for D (5 bases). Germline CDR1 and CDR2: SGHRS and YFSETQ. The CDR3 is made up of 16 amino acids. V lost 4 bases, J lost 2 bases, and 15 bases lay in between. CDR3 sequence: CASSPHSTANTGELFF. Written as DNA, the CDR3 is TGCGCCAGCAGCCCCCACTCGACAGCTAACACCGGGGAGCTGTTTTTT.

The chain carries TRBV7-8 and TRBJ2-5, with 9 bases matching TRBD1. CDR1 is SGHVS and CDR2 is FQNEAQ in the germline V gene. V shed 4 bases and J 4 bases; nucleotides not matched to a gene: 10. This CDR3 is built from 16 residues. The CDR3 loop reads CASSSTGTGYIETQYF. CDR3 sequence (DNA): TGTGCCAGCAGCTCAACCGGGACAGGGTACATAGAGACCCAGTACTTC.

J is TRBJ1-2 and V is TRBV4-3; 10 bases map to TRBD1. The V segment lost 3 bases and the J segment 8 bases; nucleotides outside the gene matches: 3. The CDR3 runs 13 residues. Germline CDR1 LGHNA, CDR2 YSLEER. For the CDR3, the DNA is TGCGCCAGCAGCCAGGACAGGGGGTCCGGCTACACCTTC. It translates to CASSQDRGSGYTF.

V is TRBV6-5 and J is TRBJ1-5; 10 bases fit TRBD1. The ends lost 5 bases at V and 4 bases at J; junction bases unmatched: 5. Germline lookup yields CDR1 MNHEY and CDR2 SVGAGI. This CDR3 is 15 amino acids long. CDR3 bases: TGTGCCAGCAGTCACCCGGGACAGGGGAATCAGCCCCAGCATTTT. Protein product: CASSHPGQGNQPQHF.

This clone was seen a few times. This chain connects TRBV11-2 to TRBJ2-4; 8 positions match TRBD1. The V gene end was trimmed by 0 bases and the J gene end by 0 bases; junction bases not matched to a gene: 4. There are 17 residues in the CDR3. CDR1 is SGHAT, CDR2 FQNNGV, per germline. This CDR3 reads CASSLDGQGLAKNIQYF. CDR3 in DNA: TGTGCCAGCAGCTTAGACGGACAGGGACTAGCCAAAAACATTCAGTACTTC.

This chain links TRBV9 with TRBJ1-1, with 10 bases matching TRBD1. CDR1 and CDR2 (germline): SGDLS, YYNGEE. V trimming: 3 bases; J trimming: 0 bases; junction bases outside the gene matches: 2. This CDR3 has 15 residues. CDR3 DNA: TGTGCCAGCAGCGAGGGACAGGGGATGAACACTGAAGCTTTCTTT. Its protein product is CASSEGQGMNTEAFF.

This rearrangement joins TRBV7-2 to TRBJ2-5, with D maybe TRBD1 (6 bases). The CDR3 length is 15 residues. Germline CDR1 reads SGHTA; CDR2 reads FQGNSA. V was trimmed by 2 bases and J by 5 bases, leaving 15 bases between them. The CDR3 here is CASSLRGGGVETQYF. CDR3 coding DNA: TGTGCCAGCAGCTTAAGAGGGGGTGGTGTTGAGACCCAGTACTTC.

V usage is TRBV7-9 and J usage is TRBJ2-7; D call uncertain. Germline loops: CDR1 SEHNR, CDR2 FQNEAQ (reference sequence). This CDR3 has 13 amino acids. V gave up 5 bases and J gave up 0 bases, with 8 bases separating them. The CDR3 reads CASSPVPSYEQYF. CDR3 DNA: TGTGCCAGCAGCCCGGTACCCTCCTACGAGCAGTACTTC.

This chain links TRBV12-2 with TRBJ2-7; no DNA check was done on the table's D call, TRBD2. TRBV12-2 is a listed pseudogene. CDR3 length equals 15 residues. CDR3 coding DNA: TGTGCAAGTCGCTCCCCGACTAGCAGATCCTACGAGCAGTACTTC. Translated: CASRSPTSRSYEQYF.

The CDR3: CASSPRLAGQETQYF. For the CDR3, the DNA is TGTGCCAGCAGCCCGCGACTAGCGGGACAAGAGACCCAGTACTTC. The chain has TRBV9 and TRBJ2-5, with 11 bases that match TRBD2. The V segment lost 4 bases and the J segment 2 bases; nucleotides outside the gene matches: 4. Germline V gene data show CDR1 as SGDLS and CDR2 as YYNGEE. The CDR3 consists of 15 residues.

V is TRBV11-2 and J is TRBJ1-2, with D unclear. Germline assignment: CDR1 SGHAT and CDR2 FQNNGV. The CDR3 length is 16 residues. The germline V and J ends were trimmed by 5 bases and 1 base, with 17 bases remaining between them. The CDR3 coding sequence is TGTGCCAGCAGCCCCCGGACTGCTTCGGTTAACTATGGCTACACCTTC. It is translated as CASSPRTASVNYGYTF.

In the case of this clone: An end of the junction differs from the germline gene, which may be a read error. In nucleotides, the CDR3 is TGTGCCAGCAGCTTGAGTCTGTCGGACAGCCCTTGCTTT. Its translation is CASSLSLSDSPCF. The rearrangement uses TRBV7-6 and TRBJ1-1; D is possibly TRBD1 (6 bases). Germline lookup yields CDR1 SGHVS and CDR2 FNYEAQ. The CDR3 is made up of 13 amino acids.

This clone occurred a few times. V usage is TRBV21-1 and J usage is TRBJ2-7; the table's D call of TRBD2 was not tested on the DNA. TRBV21-1 is described as a pseudogene. The length of the CDR3 is 12 residues. DNA for the CDR3: TGTGCCAGCAGCAAGGAGTCTTACGAGCAGTACTTC. Its translation: CASSKESYEQYF.

The CDR3 spells CASSPLPGQELPEAFF. Here the CDR3 DNA reads TGTGCCAGCAGCCCTCTCCCGGGACAGGAGCTCCCTGAAGCTTTCTTT. V and J are TRBV9 and TRBJ1-1; the match to TRBD1 covers 8 bases. CDR3 length: 16 residues. CDR1 and CDR2 (germline): SGDLS, YYNGEE. With V trimmed by 4 bases and J by 6 bases, 14 bases remained unmatched.

This clone was detected only once. The chain couples TRBV4-2 to TRBJ2-6; tentative D call: TRBD1 (6 bases). The V end lost 0 bases, the J end lost 4 bases, and 25 bases lay between the germline ends. CDR1 and CDR2 from the germline V gene are LGHNA and YNFKEQ. CDR3 size: 21 residues. For the CDR3, the DNA is TGTGCCAGCAGCCAAGATCCGGCCCGAGGGGGACCAGAGACCGGGGCCAACGTCCTGACTTTC. Its translation: CASSQDPARGGPETGANVLTF.

V usage is TRBV27 and J usage is TRBJ2-7; no firm D call. From germline, CDR1 is MNHEY and CDR2 SMNVEV (reference sequence). V was shortened by 4 bases and J by 1 base, with 8 bases between the two germline ends. This CDR3 has 13 amino acids. The CDR3 region is CASSSVFSYEQYF. CDR3 sequence (DNA): TGTGCCAGCAGTTCTGTTTTTTCCTACGAGCAGTACTTC.

The rearrangement joins TRBV11-1 to TRBJ2-5, with D possibly matching TRBD2 (5 bases). Trimming cost V 3 bases and J 5 bases, with 13 bases left between them. The CDR3 consists of 14 residues. Per germline, CDR1 SGHAT and CDR2 FQDESV (reference sequence). Here the CDR3 reads CASSFTGSRETQYF. The CDR3 nucleotides read TGTGCCAGCAGCTTTACGGGGAGTCGTGAGACCCAGTACTTC.

The chain is built from TRBV19 and TRBJ1-5; 10 nucleotides align to TRBD1. The CDR3 is made up of 12 amino acids. V shed 7 bases and J 7 bases; nucleotides not matched to a gene: 1. In germline, CDR1 is LNHDA, CDR2 SQIVND (reference sequence). CDR3 DNA sequence: TGTGCCAGTAAGACAGGGGGCCAGCCCCAGCATTTT. It yields the protein CASKTGGQPQHF.

This clone has only a few counts. The J gene is TRBJ1-5, the V gene TRBV30, with D uncertain. The CDR3 is 14 amino acids. Germline-derived CDR1 and CDR2 are GTSNPN and SVGIG (reference sequence). Trimming pared 0 bases from V and 4 bases from J, leaving 10 bases between. CDR3 protein: CAWSVSAGNQPQHF. The CDR3 nucleotides are TGTGCCTGGAGTGTTTCGGCGGGAAATCAGCCCCAGCATTTT.

The chain combines TRBV14 with TRBJ1-2, with D unclear. This CDR3 spans 13 amino acids. Trimming removed 4 bases at V and 0 bases at J, with 6 bases between. Germline V gene data show CDR1 as SGHDN and CDR2 as FVKESK. The CDR3, as DNA: TGTGCCAGCAGCCCTCAGACTAACTATGGCTACACCTTC. It translates to CASSPQTNYGYTF.

This clone was counted a few times. The chain recombines TRBV28 with TRBJ1-3, with 8 bases matching TRBD1. The V gene end was trimmed by 3 bases and the J gene end by 4 bases; junction bases not matched to a gene: 2. The CDR3 contains 14 residues. From germline, CDR1 is MDHEN and CDR2 SYDVKM. CDR3 in DNA: TGTGCCAGCAGTTTGGACAGGGCCGGAAACACCATATATTTT. This encodes CASSLDRAGNTIYF.

Regarding this clone: Other DNA sequences from this sample encode an identical CDR3 as well. The chain carries TRBV29-1 and TRBJ1-2, with a weak D call TRBD1 (6 bases). V shed 7 bases and J shed 1 base, with 16 bases lying between them. The CDR3 sequence is 14 residues long. Germline V gives CDR1 SQVTM, CDR2 ANQGSEA. The CDR3 DNA reads as TGCAGCGGCGCTGCCTTAGGGGGTAACTATGGCTACACCTTC. Its translation: CSGAALGGNYGYTF.

J is TRBJ2-7 and V is TRBV7-9; D possibly corresponds to TRBD1 (6 bases). Trimming left V 4 bases short and J 7 bases short, with 20 bases between. The CDR3 sequence is 15 residues long. CDR1 is SEHNR and CDR2 is FQNEAQ in the germline V gene (reference sequence). The CDR3: CASSSRDTDWGEQYF. In DNA form, the CDR3 reads TGTGCCAGCAGCTCCCGGGACACCGACTGGGGTGAGCAGTACTTC.

This clone was counted only a few times. The chain joins TRBV30 to TRBJ1-4, with 8 bases lining up with TRBD1. Germline lookup yields CDR1 GTSNPN and CDR2 SVGIG (reference sequence). The ends lost 3 bases at V and 4 bases at J; junction bases unmatched: 1. This CDR3 is built from 13 residues. Here the CDR3 reads CAWRGQGNEKLFF. DNA for the CDR3: TGTGCCTGGAGAGGACAGGGTAATGAAAAACTGTTTTTT.

This clone appeared a few times. The chain combines TRBV7-2 with TRBJ2-5; 8 bases fit TRBD2. Per the germline V gene, CDR1 is SGHTA and CDR2 is FQGNSA. Unmatched junction bases numbered 8, after V lost 3 bases and J lost 2 bases. The CDR3 has 16 residues. The CDR3 DNA sequence: TGTGCCAGCAGCTTCCGGACTAGCCCTTCGCAAGAGACCCAGTACTTC. This codes for CASSFRTSPSQETQYF.